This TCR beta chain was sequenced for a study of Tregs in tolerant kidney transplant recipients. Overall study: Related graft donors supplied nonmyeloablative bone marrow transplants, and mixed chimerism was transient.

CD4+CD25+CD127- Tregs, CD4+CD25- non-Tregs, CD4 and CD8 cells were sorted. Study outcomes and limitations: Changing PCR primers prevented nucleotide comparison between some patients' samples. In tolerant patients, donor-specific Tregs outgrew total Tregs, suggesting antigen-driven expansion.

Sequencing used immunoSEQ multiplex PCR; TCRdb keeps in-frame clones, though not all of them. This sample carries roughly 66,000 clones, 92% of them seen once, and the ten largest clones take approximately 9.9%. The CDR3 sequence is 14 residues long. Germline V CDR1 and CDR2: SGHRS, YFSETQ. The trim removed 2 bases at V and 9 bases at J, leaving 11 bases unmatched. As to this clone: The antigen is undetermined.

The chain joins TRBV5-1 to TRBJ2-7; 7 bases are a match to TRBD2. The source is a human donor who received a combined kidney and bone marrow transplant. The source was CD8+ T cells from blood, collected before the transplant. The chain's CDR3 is CASSFEGLDASQYF. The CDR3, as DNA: TGCGCCAGCAGCTTCGAAGGACTAGACGCATCGCAGTACTTC.